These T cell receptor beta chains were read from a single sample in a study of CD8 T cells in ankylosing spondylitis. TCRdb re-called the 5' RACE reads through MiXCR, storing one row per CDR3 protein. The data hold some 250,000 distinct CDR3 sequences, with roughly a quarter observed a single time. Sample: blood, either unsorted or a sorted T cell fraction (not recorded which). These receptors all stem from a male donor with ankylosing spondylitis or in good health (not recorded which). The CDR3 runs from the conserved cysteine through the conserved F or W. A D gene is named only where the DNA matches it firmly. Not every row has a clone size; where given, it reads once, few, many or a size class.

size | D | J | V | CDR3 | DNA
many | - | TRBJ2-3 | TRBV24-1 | CATSDPGPDTQYF | TGTGCCACCAGTGATCCGGGCCCAGATACGCAGTATTTT
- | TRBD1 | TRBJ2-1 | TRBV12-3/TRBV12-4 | CASSFGQGARDEQFF | TGTGCCAGCAGTTTCGGACAGGGGGCGAGGGATGAGCAGTTCTTC
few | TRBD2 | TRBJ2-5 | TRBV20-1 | CSASWGGETQYF | TGCAGTGCTAGTTGGGGGGGAGAGACCCAGTACTTC
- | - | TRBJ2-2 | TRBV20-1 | CSARTANTGELFF | TGCAGTGCTAGGACGGCGAACACCGGGGAGCTGTTTTTT
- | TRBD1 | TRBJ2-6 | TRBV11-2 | CASSLDPTGGFLSGANVLTF | TGTGCCAGCAGCTTAGATCCGACAGGGGGTTTCCTCTCTGGGGCCAACGTCCTGACTTTC
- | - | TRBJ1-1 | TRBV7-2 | CASSLGRSNTEAFF | TGTGCCAGCAGCTTGGGCAGGTCGAACACTGAAGCTTTCTTT
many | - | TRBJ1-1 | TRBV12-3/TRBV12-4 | CASSLQPNTEAFF | TGTGCCAGCAGTTTACAGCCGAACACTGAAGCTTTCTTT
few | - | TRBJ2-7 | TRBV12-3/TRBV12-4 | CASSLGPGKSYEQYF | TGTGCCAGCAGTCTAGGCCCAGGGAAATCCTACGAGCAGTACTTC
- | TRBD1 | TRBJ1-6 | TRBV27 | CASRPGTGDARGSPLHF | TGTGCCAGCAGGCCCGGGACAGGGGACGCTCGGGGTTCACCCCTCCACTTT
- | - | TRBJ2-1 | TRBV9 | CASSATVGTEGDNEQFF | TGTGCCAGCAGCGCCACCGTAGGGACTGAAGGGGACAATGAGCAGTTCTTC
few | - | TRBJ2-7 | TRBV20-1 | CSARDRGQGRIYEQYF | TGCAGTGCTAGAGATCGAGGGCAGGGAAGGATCTACGAGCAGTACTTC
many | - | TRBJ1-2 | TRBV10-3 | CAISEGGDNYGYTF | TGTGCCATCAGTGAGGGAGGGGATAACTATGGCTACACCTTC
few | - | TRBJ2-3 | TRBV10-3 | CATLSRADYSDTQYF | TGTGCCACCCTTTCTCGGGCGGATTATTCAGATACGCAGTATTTT
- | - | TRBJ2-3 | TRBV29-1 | CSVVGRATDTQYF | TGCAGCGTTGTCGGTAGGGCCACAGATACGCAGTATTTT
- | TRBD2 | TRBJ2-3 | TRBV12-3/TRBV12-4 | CASDTSGGDTSTDTQYF | TGTGCCAGCGATACAAGCGGGGGGGATACTAGCACAGATACGCAGTATTTT
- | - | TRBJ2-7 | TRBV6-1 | CASSDRGDSSYEQYF | TGTGCCAGCAGTGACCGGGGCGATAGCTCCTACGAGCAGTACTTC
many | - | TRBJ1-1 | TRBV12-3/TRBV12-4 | CASRITGRDTEAFF | TGTGCCAGCAGGATCACAGGGAGGGACACTGAAGCTTTCTTT
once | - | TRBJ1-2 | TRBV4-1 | CASSQDQTGGRRDPGGYTF | TGCGCCAGCAGCCAAGATCAGACCGGGGGACGCAGGGACCCCGGCGGCTACACCTTC
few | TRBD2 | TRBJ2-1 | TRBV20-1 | CSARGFGGGRNEQFF | TGCAGTGCTAGGGGTTTTGGGGGGGGGAGAAATGAGCAGTTCTTC
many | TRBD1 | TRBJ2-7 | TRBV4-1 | CASSQDWGQGLDEQYF | TGCGCCAGCAGCCAAGATTGGGGACAGGGGTTAGACGAGCAGTACTTC
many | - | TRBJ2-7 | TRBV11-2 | CASRPSLSSYEQYF | TGTGCCAGCAGGCCCAGCCTTAGCTCCTACGAGCAGTACTTC
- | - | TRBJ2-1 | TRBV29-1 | CSVEAGPDGEQFF | TGCAGCGTTGAAGCCGGGCCCGATGGTGAGCAGTTCTTC
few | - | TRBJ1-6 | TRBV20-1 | CSASRGGRSPLHF | TGCAGTGCGTCCAGGGGAGGCAGGTCACCCCTCCACTTT
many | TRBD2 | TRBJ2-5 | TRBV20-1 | CSAIGGAQETQYF | TGCAGTGCTATCGGGGGGGCCCAAGAGACCCAGTACTTC
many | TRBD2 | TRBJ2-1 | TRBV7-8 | CASSLSGGAALSYNEQFF | TGTGCCAGCAGTCTAAGCGGGGGGGCAGCCCTGTCCTACAATGAGCAGTTCTTC
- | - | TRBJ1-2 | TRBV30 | CAWSRPGRFSGYTF | TGTGCCTGGAGTAGACCAGGGAGGTTCAGTGGCTACACCTTC
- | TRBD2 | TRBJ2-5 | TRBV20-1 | CSARLAGSGHKETQYF | TGCAGTGCTAGGCTAGCGGGATCTGGACACAAAGAGACCCAGTACTTC
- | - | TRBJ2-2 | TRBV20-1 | CSASRLSTGELFF | TGCAGTGCTAGCCGTTTGTCCACCGGGGAGCTGTTTTTT
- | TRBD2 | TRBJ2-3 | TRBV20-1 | CSARGGSGRTPSTDTQYF | TGCAGTGCTAGGGGTGGTAGCGGGCGAACCCCTAGCACAGATACGCAGTATTTT
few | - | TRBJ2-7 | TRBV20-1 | CSAPMDEQYF | TGCAGTGCGCCGATGGACGAGCAGTACTTC
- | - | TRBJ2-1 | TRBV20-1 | CSAAGLGVLSFF | TGCAGTGCGGCCGGGCTCGGGGTTCTGTCGTTCTTC
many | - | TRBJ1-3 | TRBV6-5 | CASSGRLNTIYF | TGTGCCAGCAGCGGACGCCTAAACACCATATATTTT
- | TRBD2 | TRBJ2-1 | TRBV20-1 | CSAESGLAVGDEQFF | TGCAGTGCTGAATCGGGACTAGCCGTGGGGGATGAGCAGTTCTTC
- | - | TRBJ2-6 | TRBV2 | CASSEGPVTLSGANVLTF | TGTGCCAGCAGTGAGGGCCCGGTGACCCTCTCTGGGGCCAACGTCCTGACTTTC
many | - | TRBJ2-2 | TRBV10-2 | CASRPGANTGELFF | TGCGCCAGCCGTCCGGGAGCGAACACCGGGGAGCTGTTTTTT
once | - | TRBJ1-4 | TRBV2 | CASSETNTGSEKLFF | TGTGCCAGCAGTGAAACTAACACCGGATCTGAAAAACTGTTTTTT
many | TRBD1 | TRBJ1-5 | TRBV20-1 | CSARSTITTGQNQPQHF | TGCAGTGCTAGATCCACAATTACGACAGGGCAGAATCAGCCCCAGCATTTT
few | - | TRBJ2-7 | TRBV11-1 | CASSRYGTYEQYF | TGTGCCAGCAGCCGCTATGGGACCTACGAGCAGTACTTC
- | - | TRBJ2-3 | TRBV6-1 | CASSQQVADTQYF | TGTGCCAGCAGCCAACAGGTGGCAGATACGCAGTATTTT
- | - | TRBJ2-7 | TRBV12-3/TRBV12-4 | CATRSTGSSYEQYF | TGTGCCACCAGATCAACAGGGAGCTCCTACGAGCAGTACTTC
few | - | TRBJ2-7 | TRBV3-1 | CASSTTEYEQYF | TGTGCCAGCAGCACTACGGAGTACGAGCAGTACTTC
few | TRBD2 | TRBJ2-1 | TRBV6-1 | CASSAGLAGEQFF | TGTGCCAGCAGTGCGGGCCTAGCGGGGGAGCAGTTCTTC
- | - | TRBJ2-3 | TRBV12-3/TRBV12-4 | CASSLVGVGDTQYF | TGTGCCAGCAGTTTAGTGGGGGTCGGAGATACGCAGTATTTT
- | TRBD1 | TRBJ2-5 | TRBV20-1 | CSARPPGYRGRETQYF | TGCAGTGCTAGACCGCCCGGCTACAGGGGGCGAGAGACCCAGTACTTC
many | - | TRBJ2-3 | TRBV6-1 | CASRTGYSTDTQYF | TGTGCCAGCAGAACAGGGTACAGCACAGATACGCAGTATTTT
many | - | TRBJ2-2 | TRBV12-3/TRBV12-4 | CASNRDTGPGELFF | TGTGCCAGCAATCGGGACACTGGGCCCGGGGAGCTGTTTTTT
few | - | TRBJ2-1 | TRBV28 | CASRRGRNEQFF | TGTGCCAGCAGGCGAGGGCGAAATGAGCAGTTCTTC
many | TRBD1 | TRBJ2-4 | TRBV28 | CASRNPSGDRKNIQYF | TGTGCCAGCAGAAATCCCTCCGGGGACAGAAAAAACATTCAGTACTTC
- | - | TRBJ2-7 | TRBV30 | CAWSHRVTEQYF | TGTGCCTGGAGTCACAGGGTGACCGAGCAGTACTTC
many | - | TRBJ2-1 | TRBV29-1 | CSVEVSNEQFF | TGCAGCGTTGAAGTCAGCAATGAGCAGTTCTTC
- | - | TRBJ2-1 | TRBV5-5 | CASSFWSGRPGGQFF | TGTGCCAGCAGCTTTTGGTCCGGTAGGCCCGGAGGGCAGTTCTTC
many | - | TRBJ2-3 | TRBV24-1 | CATGVSGTDTQYF | TGTGCCACCGGGGTAAGCGGCACAGATACGCAGTATTTT
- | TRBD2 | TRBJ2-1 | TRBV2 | CASRGGWLGFDEQFF | TGTGCCAGCAGGGGAGGGTGGTTAGGGTTCGATGAGCAGTTCTTC
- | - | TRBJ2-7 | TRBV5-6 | CASSRSGLIIYEQYF | TGTGCCAGCAGCCGATCAGGGCTCATCATCTACGAGCAGTACTTC
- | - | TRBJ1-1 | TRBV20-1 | CSARDLLGAQNTEAFF | TGCAGTGCTAGAGATCTCCTGGGGGCCCAGAACACTGAAGCTTTCTTT